The rows below give T cell receptor beta chains drawn from one sample of a study of shared clonotypes between healthy human individuals. The data were produced by immunoSEQ multiplex PCR, yet TCRdb's version contains in-frame clones alone and is incomplete. The sample carries some 2.3 million clones, 85% to 95% recorded once. Sequencing was carried out using naive CD4+ T cells from PBMCs. These receptors all stem from a man in his late teens or twenties in good health. Some clones in this sample may be carry-over from other donors' samples. CDR3s include the opening cysteine and the closing phenylalanine or tryptophan. The D gene is left open where the match is weak. Size values are once, few and many counts, or a class for expanded clones, and some rows have none.

>TRBD2|TRBJ2-1|NA|TRBV6-1
CASKGLAGGPVGQFF
TGTGCCAGCAAGGGGCTAGCGGGAGGCCCGGTGGGGCAGTTCTTC
>NA|TRBJ2-7|NA|TRBV6-5
CASSEFYEQYF
TGTGCCAGCAGTGAATTCTACGAGCAGTACTTC
>TRBD1|TRBJ1-4|NA|TRBV18
CASSPRGRTGINEKLFF
TGTGCCAGCTCACCACGGGGTCGGACAGGGATTAATGAAAAACTGTTTTTT
>NA|TRBJ2-7|NA|TRBV28
CASSPSLPYEQYF
TGTGCCAGCAGCCCGAGCCTACCCTACGAGCAGTACTTC
>TRBD1|TRBJ1-4|NA|TRBV27
CASSSPGQKNEKLFF
TGTGCCAGCAGTTCGCCGGGACAGAAAAATGAAAAACTGTTTTTT
>NA|TRBJ2-1|NA|TRBV10-3
CAINELGQVHEQFF
TGTGCCATCAATGAACTAGGGCAAGTTCATGAGCAGTTCTTC
>NA|TRBJ2-2|NA|TRBV7-3
CASSPRTTTGELFF
TGTGCCAGCAGCCCCCGGACTACTACCGGGGAGCTGTTTTTT
>NA|TRBJ1-2|NA|TRBV19
CASSTDQHEGYGYTF
TGTGCCAGTAGTACGGACCAGCATGAAGGCTATGGCTACACCTTC
>TRBD2|TRBJ2-7|once|TRBV28
CACTSGSASYEQYF
TGTGCCTGCACTAGCGGGAGTGCCTCCTACGAGCAGTACTTC
>NA|TRBJ1-6|NA|TRBV2
CASRIRDGENSPLHF
TGTGCCAGCAGGATCCGGGACGGTGAAAATTCACCCCTCCACTTT
>NA|TRBJ2-7|NA|TRBV19
CASSMGGRGHEQYF
TGTGCCAGTAGTATGGGCGGCCGGGGCCACGAGCAGTACTTC
>NA|TRBJ2-5|NA|TRBV5-1
CASSLQSQETQYF
TGCGCCAGCAGCTTGCAGAGTCAAGAGACCCAGTACTTC
>NA|TRBJ2-1|NA|TRBV4-2
CASSHPTTQGRAEQFF
TGTGCCAGCAGCCATCCTACTACGCAGGGCCGGGCTGAGCAGTTCTTC
>NA|TRBJ1-3|NA|TRBV9
CASSVSGQPGNTIYF
TGTGCCAGCAGCGTTTCGGGGCAACCTGGAAACACCATATATTTT
>NA|TRBJ2-7|NA|TRBV5-1
CASSLYRYEQYF
TGCGCCAGCAGCTTGTATCGGTACGAGCAGTACTTC
>NA|TRBJ2-2|NA|TRBV28
CAIPREQGDTGELFF
TGTGCCATACCCCGGGAACAGGGTGACACCGGGGAGCTGTTTTTT
>TRBD2|TRBJ2-3|once|TRBV6-1
CASGEGVPTDTQYF
TGTGCCAGCGGGGAGGGTGTGCCGACAGATACGCAGTATTTT
>NA|TRBJ2-3|NA|TRBV4-2
CASSLQTRGTDTQYF
TGTGCCAGCAGCCTACAGACCCGCGGCACAGATACGCAGTATTTT
>NA|TRBJ1-4|NA|TRBV27
CASSFYPPGGNEKLFF
TGTGCCAGCAGTTTTTATCCTCCGGGTGGTAATGAAAAACTGTTTTTT
>NA|TRBJ2-5|NA|TRBV15
CATSRVGGGDAETQYF
TGTGCCACCAGCAGAGTGGGAGGGGGGGATGCGGAGACCCAGTACTTC
>TRBD1|TRBJ2-7|NA|TRBV18
CASSPYTGTAEQYF
TGTGCCAGCTCACCGTATACCGGGACAGCCGAGCAGTACTTC
>NA|TRBJ1-4|NA|TRBV12-1
CASSRSLDRVREKLFF
TGTGCCAGCAGCCGCTCATTGGACAGGGTAAGAGAAAAACTGTTTTTT
>NA|TRBJ2-6|NA|TRBV25-1
CASSESHKSGANVLTF
TGTGCCAGCAGTGAATCACACAAATCTGGGGCCAACGTCCTGACTTTC
>NA|TRBJ1-1|NA|TRBV6-5
CASSYRVVTEAFF
TGTGCCAGCAGTTACAGGGTAGTGACTGAAGCTTTCTTT
>TRBD2|TRBJ2-7|NA|TRBV30
CAWSVDLRGGF
TGTGCCTGGAGTGTTGACCTTCGGGGGGGCTTC
>TRBD2|TRBJ2-3|NA|TRBV5-1
CASGGTSEPDTQYF
TGCGCCAGCGGGGGGACTAGTGAGCCAGATACGCAGTATTTT
>NA|TRBJ2-2|few|TRBV27
CASSFRADTGELFF
TGTGCCAGCAGTTTTAGGGCAGACACCGGGGAGCTGTTTTTT
>TRBD2|TRBJ2-1|NA|TRBV7-2
CASSPPGLAGNEQFF
TGTGCCAGCAGCCCCCCGGGACTAGCGGGGAATGAGCAGTTCTTC